The rows below give T cell receptor beta chains drawn from one sample of a study of blood T cell repertoires in COVID-19. Some clones are missing from TCRdb's copy, which holds only in-frame ones; the method was immunoSEQ multiplex PCR. The profile shows 110,000 to 150,000 clones, more than 75% of them singletons. Sequenced sample: peripheral blood. These receptors came from a woman between 65 and 79 years old with COVID-19, enrolled during active disease. Each CDR3 is given without its conserved first and last residue. The D gene is left open where the match is weak. The listing skips clone size in some rows; elsewhere it reads once, few, many or a size class.

J: TRBJ2-5
length: 10
size: .
V: TRBV28
D: .
CDR3: ASRSGAETQY

J: TRBJ2-3
length: 14
size: .
V: TRBV7-2
D: TRBD2
CDR3: ASSFGAGGRSDTQY

J: TRBJ2-7
length: 11
size: .
V: TRBV15
D: .
CDR3: ATTGTTGYEQY

J: TRBJ1-6
length: 14
size: .
V: TRBV10-2
D: TRBD1
CDR3: ASSADRSSYNSPLH

J: TRBJ1-1
length: 14
size: once
V: TRBV18
D: TRBD1
CDR3: ASAKGQGRIGTEAF

J: TRBJ1-2
length: 13
size: .
V: TRBV7-2
D: TRBD1
CDR3: ASSLDRPGGGGYT

J: TRBJ1-1
length: 14
size: .
V: TRBV5-1
D: .
CDR3: ASSLEGGIGYTEAF

J: TRBJ2-5
length: 11
size: once
V: TRBV2
D: .
CDR3: ASSVQGRETQY

J: TRBJ2-7
length: 11
size: .
V: TRBV28
D: TRBD1
CDR3: ASSLFDRGEQY

J: TRBJ2-5
length: 12
size: few
V: TRBV28
D: .
CDR3: ASSLGVLVETQY

J: TRBJ1-5
length: 12
size: .
V: TRBV6-5
D: .
CDR3: ASRGPGAGQPQH

J: TRBJ2-7
length: 11
size: once
V: TRBV10-3
D: .
CDR3: AIKGGEDYEQY

J: TRBJ1-1
length: 13
size: .
V: TRBV9
D: .
CDR3: ASSVGSQGGTEAF

J: TRBJ2-1
length: 13
size: .
V: TRBV7-9
D: .
CDR3: ASSSTGMRVNEQF

J: TRBJ2-7
length: 11
size: few
V: TRBV10-3
D: TRBD1
CDR3: AIRETGGNEQY

J: TRBJ1-2
length: 12
size: .
V: TRBV5-6
D: TRBD1
CDR3: ASRTGQGNYGYT

J: TRBJ1-1
length: 11
size: .
V: TRBV14
D: .
CDR3: ASSQQGNTEAF

J: TRBJ2-5
length: 13
size: .
V: TRBV18
D: .
CDR3: ASSPRPGQQETQY

J: TRBJ1-5
length: 12
size: .
V: TRBV5-8
D: .
CDR3: ASSGEGRGQPQH

J: TRBJ1-4
length: 14
size: .
V: TRBV5-1
D: .
CDR3: ASSRGGDPTSEKLF

J: TRBJ2-4
length: 13
size: .
V: TRBV5-6
D: TRBD2
CDR3: ASSLLAGDKNIQY

J: TRBJ2-5
length: 14
size: once
V: TRBV5-1
D: TRBD2
CDR3: ASSLGTSGGQETQY

J: TRBJ2-2
length: 12
size: .
V: TRBV9
D: TRBD2
CDR3: ASSRGGVTGELF

J: TRBJ2-6
length: 13
size: .
V: TRBV5-1
D: .
CDR3: ASSLAVAGANVLT

J: TRBJ1-1
length: 10
size: .
V: TRBV27
D: .
CDR3: ASSRPGSEAF

J: TRBJ1-1
length: 13
size: .
V: TRBV5-1
D: .
CDR3: ASSARGSADTEAF

J: TRBJ2-1
length: 12
size: .
V: TRBV18
D: .
CDR3: ASSPPSVYNEQF

J: TRBJ1-1
length: 12
size: .
V: TRBV6-5
D: TRBD1
CDR3: ASRDTGARTEAF

J: TRBJ1-5
length: 13
size: .
V: TRBV2
D: .
CDR3: ASNVQGSSNQPQH

J: TRBJ1-3
length: 12
size: .
V: TRBV4-2
D: .
CDR3: ASSQARLGNTIY

J: TRBJ2-2
length: 13
size: .
V: TRBV3-1/TRBV3-2
D: TRBD1
CDR3: ASSPGQGKAGELF

J: TRBJ1-4
length: 13
size: .
V: TRBV2
D: TRBD1
CDR3: ASSQMGQASEKLF

J: TRBJ1-2
length: 10
size: few
V: TRBV7-2
D: .
CDR3: ASSLTASGYT

J: TRBJ2-2
length: 10
size: .
V: TRBV28
D: .
CDR3: ASEKEHGELF

J: TRBJ1-2
length: 13
size: .
V: TRBV27
D: TRBD1
CDR3: ASSSNRDRIDGYT

J: TRBJ1-2
length: 9
size: .
V: TRBV12-3/TRBV12-4
D: .
CDR3: ASSSVYGYT

J: TRBJ2-7
length: 13
size: .
V: TRBV6-5
D: TRBD1
CDR3: ASNTGTGTGYEQY

J: TRBJ1-2
length: 12
size: .
V: TRBV24-1
D: .
CDR3: ATSAQGSNYGYT

J: TRBJ2-3
length: 11
size: .
V: TRBV6-5
D: .
CDR3: ASRDKNTDTQY

J: TRBJ2-4
length: 12
size: .
V: TRBV28
D: TRBD1
CDR3: ASSPGTGGHIQY

J: TRBJ1-6
length: 13
size: few
V: TRBV5-1
D: TRBD1
CDR3: ASSSQGNRGSPLH

J: TRBJ2-7
length: 12
size: .
V: TRBV11-2
D: TRBD1
CDR3: ASSLTGTGVEQY

J: TRBJ1-3
length: 14
size: .
V: TRBV30
D: TRBD1
CDR3: AWSHSAGGTGNTIY

J: TRBJ1-3
length: 13
size: .
V: TRBV7-2
D: TRBD1
CDR3: ASSPRTGAGNTIY

J: TRBJ2-5
length: 13
size: few
V: TRBV4-3
D: .
CDR3: ASSQTPGLQETQY

J: TRBJ1-4
length: 13
size: .
V: TRBV7-8
D: .
CDR3: ASSFRGVTNEKLF

J: TRBJ1-5
length: 12
size: few
V: TRBV18
D: TRBD1
CDR3: ASSPLTGDQPQH

J: TRBJ2-7
length: 12
size: .
V: TRBV29-1
D: .
CDR3: SVGGGPGPYEQY

J: TRBJ1-5
length: 11
size: .
V: TRBV2
D: .
CDR3: ASSEWRAQPQH

J: TRBJ2-1
length: 12
size: .
V: TRBV7-9
D: TRBD2
CDR3: ASSLSGTSHEQF